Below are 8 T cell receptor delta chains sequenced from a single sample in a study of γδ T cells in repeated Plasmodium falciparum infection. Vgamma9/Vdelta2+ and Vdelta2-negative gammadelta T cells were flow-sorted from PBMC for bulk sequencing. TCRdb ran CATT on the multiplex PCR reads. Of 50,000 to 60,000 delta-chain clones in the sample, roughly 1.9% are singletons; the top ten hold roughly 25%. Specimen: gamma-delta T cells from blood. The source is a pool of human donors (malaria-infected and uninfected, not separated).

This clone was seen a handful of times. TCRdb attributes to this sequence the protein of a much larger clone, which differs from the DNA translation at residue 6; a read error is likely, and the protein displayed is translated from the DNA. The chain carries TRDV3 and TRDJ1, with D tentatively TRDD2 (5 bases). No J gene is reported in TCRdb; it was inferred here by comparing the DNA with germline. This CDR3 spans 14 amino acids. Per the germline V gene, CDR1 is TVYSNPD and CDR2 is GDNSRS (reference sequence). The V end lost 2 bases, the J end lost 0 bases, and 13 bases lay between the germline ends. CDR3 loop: CAFAFSPNTDKLIF. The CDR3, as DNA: TGTGCCTTTGCCTTCTCCCCTAACACCGATAAACTCATCTTT.

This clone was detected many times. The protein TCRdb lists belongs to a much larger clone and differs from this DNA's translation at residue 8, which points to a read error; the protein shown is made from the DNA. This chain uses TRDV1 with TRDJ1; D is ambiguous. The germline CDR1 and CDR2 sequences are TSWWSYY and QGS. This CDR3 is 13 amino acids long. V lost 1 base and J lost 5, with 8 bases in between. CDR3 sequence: CALGEPMADKLIF. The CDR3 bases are TGTGCTCTTGGGGAACCCATGGCTGATAAACTCATCTTT.

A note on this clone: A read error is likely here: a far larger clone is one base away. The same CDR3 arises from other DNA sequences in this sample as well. The CDR3 here is CALGELQSSYTKTGGYASSPDKLIF. CDR3 DNA: TGTGCTCTTGGGGAACTACAGTCTTCCTACACAAAGACTGGGGGATACGCGTCCTCCCCCGATAAACTCATCTTT. V usage is TRDV1 and J usage is TRDJ1, with 13 bases aligning to TRDD3. In the absence of a J gene in TCRdb, the DNA was matched to germline to assign it here. The CDR3 length is 25 residues. The V gene's germline CDR1 is TSWWSYY and CDR2 QGS. The junction had 28 bases not matched to a gene; V was cut back by 0 bases and J by 3 bases.

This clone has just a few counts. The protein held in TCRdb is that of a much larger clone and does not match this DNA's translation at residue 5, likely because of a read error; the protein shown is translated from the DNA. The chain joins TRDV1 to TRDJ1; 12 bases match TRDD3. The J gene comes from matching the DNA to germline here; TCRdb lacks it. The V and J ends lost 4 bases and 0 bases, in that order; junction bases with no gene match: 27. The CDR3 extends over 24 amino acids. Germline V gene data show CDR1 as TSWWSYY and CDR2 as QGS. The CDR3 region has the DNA TGTGCTCTTGGGGGACGATTCCTACTCCTGGACTGGGGGATACTCACCGATTACACCGATAAACTCATCTTT. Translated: CALGGRFLLLDWGILTDYTDKLIF.

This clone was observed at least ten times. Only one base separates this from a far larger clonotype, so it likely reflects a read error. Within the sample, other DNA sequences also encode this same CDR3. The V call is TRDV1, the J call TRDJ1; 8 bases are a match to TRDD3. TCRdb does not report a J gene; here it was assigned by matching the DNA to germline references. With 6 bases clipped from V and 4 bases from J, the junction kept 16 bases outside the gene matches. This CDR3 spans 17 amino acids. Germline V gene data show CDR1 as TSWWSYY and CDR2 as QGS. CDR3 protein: CALGVPTNLGDLDKLIF. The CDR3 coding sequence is TGTGCTCTTGGCGTCCCCACAAACCTGGGGGACCTCGATAAACTCATCTTT.

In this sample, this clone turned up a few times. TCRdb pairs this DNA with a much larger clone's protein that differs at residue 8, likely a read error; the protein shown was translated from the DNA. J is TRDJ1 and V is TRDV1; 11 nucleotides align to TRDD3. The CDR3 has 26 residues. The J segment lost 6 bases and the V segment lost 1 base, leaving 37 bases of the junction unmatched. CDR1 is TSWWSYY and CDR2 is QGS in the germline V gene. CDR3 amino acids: CALGEPRHIPYWGIIGIGGPRHKLIF. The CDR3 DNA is TGTGCTCTTGGGGAACCTAGACACATCCCGTACTGGGGGATAATCGGGATCGGGGGGCCTCGTCATAAACTCATCTTT.

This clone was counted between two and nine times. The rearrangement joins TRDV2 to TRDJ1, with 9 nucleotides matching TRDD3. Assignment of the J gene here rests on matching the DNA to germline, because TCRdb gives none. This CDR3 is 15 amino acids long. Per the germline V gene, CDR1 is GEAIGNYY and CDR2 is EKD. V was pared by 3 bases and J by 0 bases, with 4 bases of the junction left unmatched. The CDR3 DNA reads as TGTGCCTGTGACCAACTGGGGGACTACACCGATAAACTCATCTTT. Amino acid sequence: CACDQLGDYTDKLIF.

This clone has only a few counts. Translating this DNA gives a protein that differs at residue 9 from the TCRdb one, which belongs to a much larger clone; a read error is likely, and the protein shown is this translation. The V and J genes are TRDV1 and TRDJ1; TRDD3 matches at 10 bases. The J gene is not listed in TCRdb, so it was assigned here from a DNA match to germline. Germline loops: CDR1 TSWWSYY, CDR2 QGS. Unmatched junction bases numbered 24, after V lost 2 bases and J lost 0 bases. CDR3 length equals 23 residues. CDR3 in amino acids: CALGEGSFSSFVLGDGYTDKLIF. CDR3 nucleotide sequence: TGTGCTCTTGGGGAAGGTTCTTTCTCTTCGTTCGTACTGGGGGATGGATACACCGATAAACTCATCTTT.